The clone carrying this TCR beta chain was observed a handful of times. Antigen specificity is unknown. This sample is part of a study of T-cell memory formation after mild COVID-19. Study results and limitations: Of the contracting clones, CD4+ ones lay mainly in CM and EM, and CD8+ ones in EMRA. Later expanders leaned CD4+, whereas clones that contracted between day 15 and 85 were balanced CD4/CD8.

TCRalpha and TCRbeta libraries used 5'RACE with constant-segment primers and UMIs. Via MiXCR, TCRdb re-called the 5' RACE reads, giving one row per CDR3 protein. The table records fewer than 400,000 distinct CDR3 sequences, roughly 13% of them present only once. This CDR3 is 17 amino acids long. Germline assignment: CDR1 SGHTA and CDR2 FQGTGA. V lost 3 bases, J lost 1 base, and 17 bases lay in between. The gene calls are TRBV7-3 and TRBJ2-3, with a possible D match to TRBD1 (5 bases). The specimen was PBMCs or a T cell subset sorted from them (not recorded which). The TCR comes from a man younger than 35 who had mild COVID-19 (a few samples of this study predate the infection). Cell type and time point are not known. The DNA for the CDR3 is TGTGCCAGCAGCTTGACCCCCCAGGGTATTGGCACAGATACGCAGTATTTT. Translated: CASSLTPQGIGTDTQYF.